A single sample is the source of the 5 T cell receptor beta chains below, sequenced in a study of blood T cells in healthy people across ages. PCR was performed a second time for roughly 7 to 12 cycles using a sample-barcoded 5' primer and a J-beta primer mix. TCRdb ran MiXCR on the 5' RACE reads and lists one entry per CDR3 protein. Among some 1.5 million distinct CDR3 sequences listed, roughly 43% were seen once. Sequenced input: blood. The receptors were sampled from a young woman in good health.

CDR3 residues: CASSATVLNYNEQFF. CDR3 DNA: TGTGCCAGCAGTGCAACCGTTCTAAATTACAATGAGCAGTTCTTC. The chain combines TRBV7-2 with TRBJ2-1; D remains unclear. The CDR3 consists of 15 residues. The V gene's germline CDR1 is SGHTA and CDR2 FQGNSA. V was pared by 6 bases and J by 4 bases, with 16 bases between.

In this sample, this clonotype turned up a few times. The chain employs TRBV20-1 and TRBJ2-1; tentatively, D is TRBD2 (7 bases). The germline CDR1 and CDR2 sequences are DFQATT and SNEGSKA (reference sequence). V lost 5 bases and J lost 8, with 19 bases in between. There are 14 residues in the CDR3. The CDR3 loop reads CSAPRGGAADEQFF. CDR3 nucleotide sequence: TGCAGTGCTCCCAGAGGGGGGGCGGCGGATGAGCAGTTCTTC.

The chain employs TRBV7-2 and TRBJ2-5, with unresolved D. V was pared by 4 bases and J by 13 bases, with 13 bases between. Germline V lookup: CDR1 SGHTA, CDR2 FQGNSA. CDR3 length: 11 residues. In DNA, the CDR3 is TGTGCCAGCAGCTCAGCGTCCTCGCGGTACTTC. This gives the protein CASSSASSRYF.

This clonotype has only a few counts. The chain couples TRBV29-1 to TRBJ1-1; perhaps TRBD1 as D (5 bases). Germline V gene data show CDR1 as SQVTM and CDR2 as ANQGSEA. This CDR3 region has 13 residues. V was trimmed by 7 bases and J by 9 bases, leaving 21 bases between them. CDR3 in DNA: TGCAGCGCCGGAGGGCTCTTAGGGGATCAAGCTTTCTTT. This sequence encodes CSAGGLLGDQAFF. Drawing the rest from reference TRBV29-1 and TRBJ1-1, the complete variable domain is SAVISQKPSRDICQRGTSLTIQCQVDSQVTMMFWYRQQPGQSLTLIATANQGSEATYESGFVIDKFPISRPNLTFSTLTVSNMSPEDSSIYLCSAGGLLGDQAFFGQGTRLTVV.

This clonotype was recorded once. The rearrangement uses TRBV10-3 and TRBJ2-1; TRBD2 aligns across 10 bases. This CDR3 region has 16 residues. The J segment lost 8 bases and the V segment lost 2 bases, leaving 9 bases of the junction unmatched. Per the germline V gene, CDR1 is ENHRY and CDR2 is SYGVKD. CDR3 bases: TGTGCCATCAGTGAGCCCATGGGACTAGCGTTCCATGAGCAGTTCTTC. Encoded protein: CAISEPMGLAFHEQFF.